A selection of T cell receptor beta chains follows, all from one sample in a study of blood T cell repertoires in COVID-19. Clones were read by immunoSEQ multiplex PCR, and TCRdb kept only the in-frame ones, dropping some. The repertoire holds about 230,000 clones, with 88% as singletons. Specimen: peripheral blood. The receptor source for this set is a woman aged 55 to 70 with acute or convalescent COVID-19. The CDR3 runs from the conserved cysteine through the conserved F or W. D genes are given only for firm matches. Clone size is given for some rows only: seen once, a few or many times, or a class if the clone is expanded.

.	TRBV3-1/TRBV3-2	.	TRBJ1-6	13	TGTGCCAGCAGCCAAGATCGAAACACCAACCTCCACTTT	CASSQDRNTNLHF
TRBD1	TRBV5-1	.	TRBJ1-3	16	TGCGCCAGCAGCTCCGGAACGGGACAGGGGGCTTACACCATATATTTT	CASSSGTGQGAYTIYF
.	TRBV6-5	.	TRBJ1-1	13	TGTGCCAGCAGTCCCCGGACAGAGGCTGAAGCTTTCTTT	CASSPRTEAEAFF
TRBD2	TRBV6-5	once	TRBJ2-1	14	TGTGCCAGCAGGTCCGGCGGGAGGGCCCGGGAGCAGTTCTTC	CASRSGGRAREQFF
.	TRBV7-9	few	TRBJ2-1	11	TGTGCCAGCAGCTTACAGGGGCGGAAGTTCTTC	CASSLQGRKFF
TRBD1	TRBV19	.	TRBJ2-5	16	TGTGCCAGTATTAACTCGGGACAGGAGTACCAAGAGACCCAGTACTTC	CASINSGQEYQETQYF
TRBD1	TRBV28	.	TRBJ1-2	16	TGTGCCAGCAGCCCACACCGGGACAGTACTAACTATGGCTACACCTTC	CASSPHRDSTNYGYTF
TRBD1	TRBV30	.	TRBJ2-7	14	TGTGCCTGGAGGAGACAGGGGGCAGCCTACGAGCAGTACTTC	CAWRRQGAAYEQYF
TRBD2	TRBV7-2	once	TRBJ2-3	17	TGTGCCAGCAGCTTAGGTCCTAGCGGGTCTAGCACAGATACGCAGTATTTT	CASSLGPSGSSTDTQYF
.	TRBV19	.	TRBJ2-1	16	TGTGCCAGTAGTAGGGTAGCGGTGAGCTCCTACAATGAGCAGTTCTTC	CASSRVAVSSYNEQFF
TRBD2	TRBV6-5	.	TRBJ2-3	14	TGTGCCAGCTGGACTAGCGGGATTAAAGATACGCAGTATTTT	CASWTSGIKDTQYF
.	TRBV10-3	.	TRBJ1-3	15	TGTGCCATCAGTGGACAGTTTTTGTCTGGAAACACCATATATTTT	CAISGQFLSGNTIYF
TRBD1	TRBV28	.	TRBJ1-3	16	TGTGCCAGCAGAAGCCGACTCGGGACAGCTGGAAACACCATATATTTT	CASRSRLGTAGNTIYF
TRBD1	TRBV2	.	TRBJ2-7	14	TGTGCCAGCAGTCTACAGGGGGCTTTCTACGAGCAGTACTTC	CASSLQGAFYEQYF
.	TRBV19	.	TRBJ1-6	14	TGTGCCAGTAGCATAGGAGGACAGAGATCACCCCTCCACTTT	CASSIGGQRSPLHF
TRBD1	TRBV18	.	TRBJ1-4	15	TGTGCCAGCTCACCCGGACAGGGTTTTTATGAAAAACTGTTTTTT	CASSPGQGFYEKLFF
TRBD1	TRBV9	.	TRBJ1-1	14	TGTGCCAGCAGGGCTCAGGGGGCGGAATCTGAAGCTTTCTTT	CASRAQGAESEAFF
.	TRBV6-4	.	TRBJ1-5	13	TGTGCCAGCAGTGAAGGGGGAAATCAGCCCCAGCATTTT	CASSEGGNQPQHF
TRBD1	TRBV5-1	.	TRBJ2-4	16	TGCGCCAGCAGCTTGGATCCAGGGGGCTTGGGGAACATTCAGTACTTC	CASSLDPGGLGNIQYF
.	TRBV29-1	.	TRBJ2-6	14	TGCAGCGTCAAACAGGGAGCTGGGGCCAACGTCCTGACTTTC	CSVKQGAGANVLTF
TRBD1	TRBV4-3	.	TRBJ1-4	20	TGCGCCAGCAGCCAATATGGGACAGGGGGGCCCCTAGCAACTAATGAAAAACTGTTTTTT	CASSQYGTGGPLATNEKLFF
TRBD1	TRBV2	.	TRBJ1-1	13	TGTGCCAGCAGCGACAGGGTAAGAACTGAAGCTTTCTTT	CASSDRVRTEAFF
TRBD2	TRBV7-2	.	TRBJ2-5	18	TGTGCCAGCAGCTTAGCCTTTAGCGGGGGGGGCAGGGAAGAGACCCAGTACTTC	CASSLAFSGGGREETQYF